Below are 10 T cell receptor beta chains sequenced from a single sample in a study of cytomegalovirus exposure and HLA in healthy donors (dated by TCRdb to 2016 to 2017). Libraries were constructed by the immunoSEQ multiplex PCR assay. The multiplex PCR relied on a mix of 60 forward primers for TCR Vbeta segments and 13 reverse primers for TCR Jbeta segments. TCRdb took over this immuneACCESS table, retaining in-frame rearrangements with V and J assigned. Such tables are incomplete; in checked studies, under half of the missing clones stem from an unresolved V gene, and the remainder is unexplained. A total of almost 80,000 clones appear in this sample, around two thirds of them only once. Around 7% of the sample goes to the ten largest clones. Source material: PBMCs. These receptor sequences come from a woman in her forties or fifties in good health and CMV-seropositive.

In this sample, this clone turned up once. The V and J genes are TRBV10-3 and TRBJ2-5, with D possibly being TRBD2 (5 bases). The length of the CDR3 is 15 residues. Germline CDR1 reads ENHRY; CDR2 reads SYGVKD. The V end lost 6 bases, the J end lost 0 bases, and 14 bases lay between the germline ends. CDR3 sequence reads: CAISGGGEYQETQYF. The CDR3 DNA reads TGTGCCATCAGCGGTGGAGGAGAGTACCAAGAGACCCAGTACTTC.

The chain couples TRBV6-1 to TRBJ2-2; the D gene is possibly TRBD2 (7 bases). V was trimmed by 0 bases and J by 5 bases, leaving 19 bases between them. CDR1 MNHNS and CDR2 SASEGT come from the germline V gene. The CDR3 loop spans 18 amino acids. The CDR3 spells CASSEAPSGGGRTGELFF. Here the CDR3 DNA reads TGTGCCAGCAGTGAAGCGCCATCTGGGGGGGGGCGGACCGGGGAGCTGTTTTTT.

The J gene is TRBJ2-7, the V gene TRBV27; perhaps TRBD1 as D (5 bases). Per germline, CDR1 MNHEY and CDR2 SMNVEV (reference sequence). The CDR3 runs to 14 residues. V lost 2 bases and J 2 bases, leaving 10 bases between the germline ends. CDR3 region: CASSLTGSPYEQYF. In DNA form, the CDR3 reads TGTGCCAGCAGTTTAACAGGCTCTCCCTACGAGCAGTACTTC.

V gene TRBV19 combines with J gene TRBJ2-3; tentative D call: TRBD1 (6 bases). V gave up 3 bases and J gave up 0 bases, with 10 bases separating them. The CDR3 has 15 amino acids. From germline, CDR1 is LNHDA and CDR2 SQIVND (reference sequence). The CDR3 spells CASSIRQESTDTQYF. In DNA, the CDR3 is TGTGCCAGTAGTATCCGACAGGAAAGCACAGATACGCAGTATTTT.

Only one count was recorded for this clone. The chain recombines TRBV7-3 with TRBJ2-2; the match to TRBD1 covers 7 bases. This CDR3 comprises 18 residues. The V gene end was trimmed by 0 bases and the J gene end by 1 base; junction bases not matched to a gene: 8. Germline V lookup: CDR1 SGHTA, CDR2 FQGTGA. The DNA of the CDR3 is TGTGCCAGCAGCTTAACCCGAAGGGACAGTCGGAACACCGGGGAGCTGTTTTTT. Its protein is CASSLTRRDSRNTGELFF.

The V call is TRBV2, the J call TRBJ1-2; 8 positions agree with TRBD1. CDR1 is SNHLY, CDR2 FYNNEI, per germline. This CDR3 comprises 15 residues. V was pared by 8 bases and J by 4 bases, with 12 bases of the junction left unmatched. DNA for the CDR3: TGTGCCAGCCGGGACAGGCCCCTTCGGGGCTATGGCTACACCTTC. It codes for CASRDRPLRGYGYTF.

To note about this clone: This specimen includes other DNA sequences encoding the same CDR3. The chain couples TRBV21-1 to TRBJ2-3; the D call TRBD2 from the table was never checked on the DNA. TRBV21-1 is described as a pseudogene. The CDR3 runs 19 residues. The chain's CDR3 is CASSKDVAGGLCSTDTQYF. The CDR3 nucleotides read TGTGCCAGCAGCAAAGATGTAGCGGGGGGGTTATGTAGCACTGATACGCAGTATTTT.

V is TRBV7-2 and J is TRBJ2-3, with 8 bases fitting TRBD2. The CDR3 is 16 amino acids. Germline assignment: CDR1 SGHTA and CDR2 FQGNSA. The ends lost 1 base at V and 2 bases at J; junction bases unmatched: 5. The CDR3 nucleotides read TGTGCCAGCAGCTTAGACGGGGGGGCATACACAGATACGCAGTATTTT. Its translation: CASSLDGGAYTDTQYF. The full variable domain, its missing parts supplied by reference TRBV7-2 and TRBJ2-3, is GAGVSQSPSNKVTEKGKDVELRCDPISGHTALYWYRQSLGQGLEFLIYFQGNSAPDKSGLPSDRFSAERTGGSVSTLTIQRTQQEDSAVYLCASSLDGGAYTDTQYFGPGTRLTVL.

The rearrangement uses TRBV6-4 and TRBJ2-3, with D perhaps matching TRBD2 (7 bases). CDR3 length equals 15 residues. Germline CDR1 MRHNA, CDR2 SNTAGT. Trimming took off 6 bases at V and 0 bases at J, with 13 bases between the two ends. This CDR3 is CASSEGGASTDTQYF. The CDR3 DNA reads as TGTGCCAGCAGCGAGGGGGGGGCTAGCACAGATACGCAGTATTTT.

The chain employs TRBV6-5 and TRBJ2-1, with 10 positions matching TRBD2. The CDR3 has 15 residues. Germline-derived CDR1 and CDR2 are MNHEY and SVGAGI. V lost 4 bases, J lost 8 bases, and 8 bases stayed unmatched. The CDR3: CASSSAAGGIYEQFF. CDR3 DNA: TGTGCCAGCAGTTCGGCAGCGGGGGGGATCTATGAGCAGTTCTTC.